Reported below is one T cell receptor beta chain. Its antigen is not identified. The CDR3 is 13 amino acids. The V and J ends lost 5 bases and 4 bases respectively, with 11 bases between them. Germline CDR1 SNHLY, CDR2 FYNNEI. This specimen belongs to a study of cytomegalovirus exposure and HLA in healthy donors. Study summary: Researchers found that roughly 80% of fewer than 450 genotyped donors fell within the Caucasian-associated ancestry cluster.

The PCR employed 60 Vbeta primers together with 13 Jbeta primers. This table comes from immunoSEQ multiplex PCR, and its TCRdb copy is limited to in-frame clones, with some not included. The data show 150,000 to 200,000 clones, about 81% seen once. Overall study findings and caveats: V- and J-gene trimming in TCR beta was tied to a missense DCLRE1C variant by an analysis performed later. Later examination showed HLA-associated TCR beta chains had greater clonal expansion than equally common others. A later analysis appeared to link common viral pathogens to several of the most significant clusters.

The V gene is TRBV2, the J gene TRBJ1-1, with D possibly TRBD1 on 6 matching bases. What was sequenced was PBMCs. The origin of this receptor is a woman younger than 35 in good health and CMV-seropositive. The CDR3 bases are TGTGCCAGCAGTACCAGGGGAACCACTGAAGCTTTCTTT. Residues: CASSTRGTTEAFF.